This T cell receptor (beta chain) appears in the sequencing data of a study of naive and memory T cell subsets. The CDR3 loop spans 15 amino acids. The ends were cut back, 4 bases at V and 10 bases at J, with 21 bases in the middle. Per the germline V gene, CDR1 is SGDLS and CDR2 is YYNGEE. General observations from the study: Possibly reflecting memory cells re-expressing CD45RA, a few larger clonotypes occurred in naive repertoires, especially CD8.

An equimolar mix of two oligonucleotides served as the beta constant-region primer for TRBC1 and TRBC2. Nested alpha and beta constant-region primers with the SP2 primer drove four PCR rounds on ligated cDNA. TCRdb re-derived calls from the UMI-ligation and nested PCR reads in MiXCR, one entry per CDR3 protein. The sample shows 95,000 to 110,000 distinct CDR3 sequences, 13% to 15% of them seen only once. Points on this clonotype: The antigen is undetermined.

The chain employs TRBV9 and TRBJ2-1; no firm D call. What was sequenced was naive CD8+ T cells from blood. The receptor was derived from a human donor in good health. The chain's CDR3 is CASSIKVGAFEEQFF. The CDR3 DNA sequence: TGTGCCAGCAGCATTAAGGTAGGAGCGTTTGAAGAGCAGTTCTTC.